The 6 T cell receptor beta chains given below trace back to one sample, sequenced in a study of cytomegalovirus exposure and HLA in healthy donors. PCR used 60 Vbeta primers and 13 Jbeta primers. Sequenced by immunoSEQ multiplex PCR; TCRdb stores in-frame clones only, minus some. The sample yields roughly 190,000 clones, roughly 80% seen once. Material: PBMCs. The receptor set was obtained from a female donor in good health and CMV-seronegative.

The rearrangement joins TRBV5-1 to TRBJ2-2; D is undetermined. V lost 5 bases to trimming and J lost 5 bases, with 4 bases between them. CDR1 SGHRS and CDR2 YFSETQ come from the germline V gene. This CDR3 region has 11 residues. Written as DNA, the CDR3 is TGCGCCAGCAGACAGACCGGGGAGCTGTTTTTT. Translated, it gives CASRQTGELFF.

The table lists this clone with a count of one. The CDR3 sequence is CASSLAGNSNQPQHF. The CDR3 DNA reads as TGCGCCAGCAGCTTAGCGGGGAACAGCAATCAGCCCCAGCATTTT. The chain uses TRBV5-1 and TRBJ1-5; no clear D gene. CDR1 is SGHRS and CDR2 is YFSETQ in the germline V gene. CDR3 length equals 15 residues. The ends were cut back, 2 bases at V and 1 base at J, with 10 bases in the middle.

This chain connects TRBV19 to TRBJ2-7, with D possibly matching TRBD2 (7 bases). Per germline, CDR1 LNHDA and CDR2 SQIVND (reference sequence). The V end lost 9 bases, the J end lost 5 bases, and 20 bases lay between the germline ends. CDR3 size: 14 residues. CDR3 in amino acids: CASTRRGTSHEQYF. The DNA of the CDR3 is TGTGCCAGCACCCGGCGGGGGACAAGCCACGAGCAGTACTTC.

The V call is TRBV6-4, the J call TRBJ2-2; TRBD2 aligns across 9 bases. The CDR3 is 16 amino acids. Germline V gene data show CDR1 as MRHNA and CDR2 as SNTAGT. V was clipped by 3 bases and J by 4 bases; unmatched bases: 6. CDR3 DNA sequence: TGTGCCAGCAGTGAGTTGGCTAGCGGGACCACCGGGGAGCTGTTTTTT. Protein: CASSELASGTTGELFF.

The rearrangement uses TRBV5-1 and TRBJ2-7; 7 bases are shared with TRBD1. CDR3 length equals 15 residues. Germline V gives CDR1 SGHRS, CDR2 YFSETQ. V was pared by 1 base and J by 1 base, with 5 bases of the junction left unmatched. Here the CDR3 DNA reads TGCGCCAGCAGCTTGTCCAGGGACAGATCCTACGAGCAGTACTTC. Residues: CASSLSRDRSYEQYF.

The rearrangement joins TRBV10-3 to TRBJ2-7; 9 positions agree with TRBD2. Germline values: CDR1 ENHRY, CDR2 SYGVKD. The CDR3 is 16 amino acids. J was trimmed by 2 bases and V by 3 bases; bases with no gene match: 8. CDR3 sequence (DNA): TGTGCCATCAGTGATGGGCTAGCGGGGTCCACCTACGAGCAGTACTTC. It codes for CAISDGLAGSTYEQYF.